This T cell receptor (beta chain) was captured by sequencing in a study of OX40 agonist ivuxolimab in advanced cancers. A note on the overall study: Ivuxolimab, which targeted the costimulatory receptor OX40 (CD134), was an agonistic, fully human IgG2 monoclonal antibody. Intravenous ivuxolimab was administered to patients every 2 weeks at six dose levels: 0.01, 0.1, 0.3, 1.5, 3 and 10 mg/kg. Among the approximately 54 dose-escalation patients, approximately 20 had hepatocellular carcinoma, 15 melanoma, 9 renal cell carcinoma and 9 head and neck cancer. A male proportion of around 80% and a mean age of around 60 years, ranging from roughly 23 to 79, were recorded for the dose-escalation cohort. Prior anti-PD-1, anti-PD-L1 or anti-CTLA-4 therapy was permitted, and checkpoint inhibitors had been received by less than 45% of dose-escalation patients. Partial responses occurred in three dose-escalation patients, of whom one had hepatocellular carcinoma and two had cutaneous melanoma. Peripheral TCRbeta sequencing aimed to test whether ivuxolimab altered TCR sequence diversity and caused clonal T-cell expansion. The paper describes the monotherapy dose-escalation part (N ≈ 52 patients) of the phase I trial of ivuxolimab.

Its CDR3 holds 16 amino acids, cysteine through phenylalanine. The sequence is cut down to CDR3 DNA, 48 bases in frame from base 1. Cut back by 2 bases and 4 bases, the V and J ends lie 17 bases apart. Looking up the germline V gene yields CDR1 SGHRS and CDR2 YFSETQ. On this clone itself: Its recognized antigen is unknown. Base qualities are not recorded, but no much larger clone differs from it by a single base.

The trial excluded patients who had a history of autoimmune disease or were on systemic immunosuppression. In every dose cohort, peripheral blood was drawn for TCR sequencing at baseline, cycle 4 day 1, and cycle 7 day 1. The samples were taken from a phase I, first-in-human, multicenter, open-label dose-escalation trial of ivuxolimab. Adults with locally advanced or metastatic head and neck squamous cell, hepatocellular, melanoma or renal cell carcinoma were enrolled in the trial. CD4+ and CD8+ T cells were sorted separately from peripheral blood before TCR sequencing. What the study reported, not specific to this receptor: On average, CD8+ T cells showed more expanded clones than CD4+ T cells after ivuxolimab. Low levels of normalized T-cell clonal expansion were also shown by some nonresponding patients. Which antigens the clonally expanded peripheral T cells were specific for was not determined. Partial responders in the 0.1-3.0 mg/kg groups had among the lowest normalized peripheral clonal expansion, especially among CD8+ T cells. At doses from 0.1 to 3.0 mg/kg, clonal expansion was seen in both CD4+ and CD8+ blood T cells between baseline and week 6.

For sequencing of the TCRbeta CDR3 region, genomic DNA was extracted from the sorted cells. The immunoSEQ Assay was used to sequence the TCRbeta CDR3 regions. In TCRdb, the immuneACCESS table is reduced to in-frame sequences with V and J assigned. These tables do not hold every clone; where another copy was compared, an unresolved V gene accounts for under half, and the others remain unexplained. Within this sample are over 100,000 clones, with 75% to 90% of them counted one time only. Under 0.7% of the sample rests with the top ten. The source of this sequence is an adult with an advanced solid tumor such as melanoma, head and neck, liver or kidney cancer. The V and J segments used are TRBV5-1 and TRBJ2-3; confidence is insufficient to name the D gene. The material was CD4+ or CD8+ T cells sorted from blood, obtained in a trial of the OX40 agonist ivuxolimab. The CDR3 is CASSFALLTRSDTQYF. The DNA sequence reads TGCGCCAGCAGCTTCGCCCTCCTAACACGGTCAGATACGCAGTATTTT.